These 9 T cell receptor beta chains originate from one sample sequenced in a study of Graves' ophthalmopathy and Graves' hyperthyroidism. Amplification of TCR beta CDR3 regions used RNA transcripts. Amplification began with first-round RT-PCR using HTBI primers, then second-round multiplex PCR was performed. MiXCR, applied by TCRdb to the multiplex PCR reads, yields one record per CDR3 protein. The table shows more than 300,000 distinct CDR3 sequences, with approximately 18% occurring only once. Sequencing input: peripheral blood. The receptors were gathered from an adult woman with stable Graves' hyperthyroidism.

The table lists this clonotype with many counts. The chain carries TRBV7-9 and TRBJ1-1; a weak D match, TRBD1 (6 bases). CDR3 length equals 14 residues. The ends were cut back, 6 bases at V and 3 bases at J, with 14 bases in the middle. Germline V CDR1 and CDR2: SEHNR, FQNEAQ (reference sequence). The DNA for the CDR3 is TGTGCCAGCAGTCCTACAGGGTCCGACACTGAAGCTTTCTTT. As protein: CASSPTGSDTEAFF.

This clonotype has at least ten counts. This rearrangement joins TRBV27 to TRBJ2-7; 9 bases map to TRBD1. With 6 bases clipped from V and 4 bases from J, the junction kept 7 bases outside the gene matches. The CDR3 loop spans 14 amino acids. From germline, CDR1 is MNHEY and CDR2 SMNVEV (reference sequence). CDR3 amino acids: CASSKRGQGYEQYF. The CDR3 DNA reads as TGTGCCAGCAGCAAGAGGGGACAGGGTTACGAGCAGTACTTC.

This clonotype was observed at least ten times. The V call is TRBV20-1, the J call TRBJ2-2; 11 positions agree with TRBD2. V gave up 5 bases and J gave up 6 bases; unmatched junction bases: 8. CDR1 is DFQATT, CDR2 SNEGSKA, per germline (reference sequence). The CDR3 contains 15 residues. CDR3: CSAGVAGGAPGELFF. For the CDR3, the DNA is TGCAGTGCTGGAGTAGCGGGAGGGGCTCCCGGGGAGCTGTTTTTT.

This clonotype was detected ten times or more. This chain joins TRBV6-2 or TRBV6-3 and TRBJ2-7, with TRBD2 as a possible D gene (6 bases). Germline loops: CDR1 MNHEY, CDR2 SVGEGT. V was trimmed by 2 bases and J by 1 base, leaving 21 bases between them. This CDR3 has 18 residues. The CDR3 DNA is TGTGCCAGCAGTTACACAGACTGGGGGGAGCTAGGGTCCTACGAGCAGTACTTC. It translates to CASSYTDWGELGSYEQYF.

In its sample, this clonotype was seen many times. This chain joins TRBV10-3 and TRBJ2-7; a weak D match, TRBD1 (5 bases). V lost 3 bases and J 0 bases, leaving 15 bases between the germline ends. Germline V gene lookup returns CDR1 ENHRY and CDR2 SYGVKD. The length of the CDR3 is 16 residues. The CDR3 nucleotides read TGTGCCATCAGTGACTCAGCCAGGGCAACCTCCTACGAGCAGTACTTC. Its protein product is CAISDSARATSYEQYF.

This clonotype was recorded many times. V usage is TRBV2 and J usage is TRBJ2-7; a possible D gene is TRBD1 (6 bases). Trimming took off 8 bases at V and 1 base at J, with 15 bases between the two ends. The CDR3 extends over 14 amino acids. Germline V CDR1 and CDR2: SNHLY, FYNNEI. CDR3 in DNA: TGTGCCAGCCAGGAGGCAGGGGTATCCTACGAGCAGTACTTC. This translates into CASQEAGVSYEQYF. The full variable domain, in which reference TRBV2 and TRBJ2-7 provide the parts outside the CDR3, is EPEVTQTPSHQVTQMGQEVILRCVPISNHLYFYWYRQILGQKVEFLVSFYNNEISEKSEIFDDQFSVERPDGSNFTLKIRSTKLEDSAMYFCASQEAGVSYEQYFGPGTRLTVT.

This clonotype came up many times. CDR3 nucleotides: TGTGCCAGCATGGGCAGACCCTACGAGCAGTACTTC. Protein: CASMGRPYEQYF. The chain employs TRBV6-1 and TRBJ2-7, with unresolved D. CDR1 and CDR2 (germline): MNHNS, SASEGT. V lost 7 bases and J 2 bases, leaving 9 bases between the germline ends. This CDR3 contains 12 residues.

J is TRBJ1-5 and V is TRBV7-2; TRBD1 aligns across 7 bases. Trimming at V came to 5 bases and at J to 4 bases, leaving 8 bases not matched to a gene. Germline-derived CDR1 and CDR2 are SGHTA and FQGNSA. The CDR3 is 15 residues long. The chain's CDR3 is CASSPRTGINQPQHF. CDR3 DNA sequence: TGTGCCAGCAGCCCGCGGACAGGAATTAATCAGCCCCAGCATTTT. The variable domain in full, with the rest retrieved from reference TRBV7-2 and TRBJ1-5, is GAGVSQSPSNKVTEKGKDVELRCDPISGHTALYWYRQSLGQGLEFLIYFQGNSAPDKSGLPSDRFSAERTGGSVSTLTIQRTQQEDSAVYLCASSPRTGINQPQHFGDGTRLSIL.

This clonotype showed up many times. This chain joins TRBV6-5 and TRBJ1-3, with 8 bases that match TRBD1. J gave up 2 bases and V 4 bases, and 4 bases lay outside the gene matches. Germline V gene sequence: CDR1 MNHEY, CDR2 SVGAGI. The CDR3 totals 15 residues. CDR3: CASSSADRAGNTIYF. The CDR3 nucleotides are TGTGCCAGCAGTTCCGCGGACAGGGCTGGAAACACCATATATTTT.